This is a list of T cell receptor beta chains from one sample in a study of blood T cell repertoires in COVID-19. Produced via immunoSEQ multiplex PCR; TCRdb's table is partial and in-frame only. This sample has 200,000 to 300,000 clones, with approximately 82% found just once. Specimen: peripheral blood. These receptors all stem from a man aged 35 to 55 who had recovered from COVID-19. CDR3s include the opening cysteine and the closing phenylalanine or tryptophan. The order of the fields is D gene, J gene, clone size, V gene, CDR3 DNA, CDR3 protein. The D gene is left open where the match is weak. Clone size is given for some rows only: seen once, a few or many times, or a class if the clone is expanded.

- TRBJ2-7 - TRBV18 TGTGCCAGCTCACCACCGGACAAAAAAGAGCAGTACTTC CASSPPDKKEQYF
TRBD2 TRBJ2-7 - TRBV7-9 TGTGCCAGCAGCCCCTACCTGACTAGCGGGAAGGACGAGCAGTACTTC CASSPYLTSGKDEQYF
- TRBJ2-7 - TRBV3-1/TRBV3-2 TGTGCCAGCAGCCAAGAAGGGGGAGACCTTGCGCAGTACTTC CASSQEGGDLAQYF
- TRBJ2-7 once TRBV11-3 TGTGCCAGCAGCTCACTCCTCGTTTACGAGCAGTACTTC CASSSLLVYEQYF
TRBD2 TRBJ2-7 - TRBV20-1 TGCAGTGCTAGTGACCCTAGCGGGAGGTACGAGCAGTACTTC CSASDPSGRYEQYF
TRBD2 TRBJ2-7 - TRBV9 TGTGCCAGCAGCGTAGGACTAGCTGCCTACGAGCAGTACTTC CASSVGLAAYEQYF
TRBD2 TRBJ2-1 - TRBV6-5 TGTGCCAGCAGTTACACGGGCGGGAGGGCCGGTGAGCAGTTCTTC CASSYTGGRAGEQFF
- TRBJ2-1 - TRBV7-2 TGTGCCAGCAGCTTACCTCCCTGGCGGAAGAGCTCCTACAATGAGCAGTTCTTC CASSLPPWRKSSYNEQFF
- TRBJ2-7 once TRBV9 TGTGCCAGCAGCCCCCAGGCGGGCAGGGGATACTACGAGCAGTACTTC CASSPQAGRGYYEQYF
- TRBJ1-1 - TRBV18 TGTGCCAGCTCACCAATGCCGGGGTGGAACACTGAAGCTTTCTTT CASSPMPGWNTEAFF
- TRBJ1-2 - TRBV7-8 TGTGCCAGCAGCGACTACAGGGATTTCGACTATGGCTACACCTTC CASSDYRDFDYGYTF
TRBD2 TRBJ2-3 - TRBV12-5 TGTGCTAGTGCCGCGGGGGGCCATCGGTTCACAGATACGCAGTATTTT CASAAGGHRFTDTQYF
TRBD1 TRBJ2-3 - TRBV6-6 TGTGCCAGCAGAAGGGGACAGGGGGCGTATACGCAGTATTTT CASRRGQGAYTQYF
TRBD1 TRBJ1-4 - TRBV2 TGTGCCAGCAGAACCATTACAGGGGGCAAGGGTGAAAAACTGTTTTTT CASRTITGGKGEKLFF